This is a list of T cell receptor beta chains from one sample in a study of blood T cells in healthy people across ages. TCRdb reanalysed the 5' RACE reads using MiXCR and keeps one entry per CDR3 protein. The sample has 790,000 or so distinct CDR3 sequences, roughly 56% seen once. Material: blood. The receptors stem from a man in his forties or fifties in good health. Each CDR3 is given with its conserved first and last residue. The D gene is left open where the match is weak. Expanded clones get a size class; other rows say once, few or many, or leave the size out.

d_gene	j_gene	abundance	v_gene	CDR3aa	CDR3nt
TRBD2	TRBJ2-1	NA	TRBV4-2	CASSIGSGEGGYNEQFF	TGTGCCAGCAGCATAGGATCGGGGGAGGGTGGCTACAATGAGCAGTTCTTC
NA	TRBJ2-1	few	TRBV29-1	CSAPGGWEQFF	TGCAGCGCTCCAGGTGGGTGGGAGCAGTTCTTC
NA	TRBJ1-4	few	TRBV20-1	CSATGSGGGEKLFF	TGCAGTGCTACCGGTTCCGGGGGAGGCGAAAAACTGTTTTTT
NA	TRBJ2-7	few	TRBV12-3/TRBV12-4	CASGLLYEQYF	TGTGCCAGCGGACTTCTCTACGAGCAGTACTTC
TRBD1	TRBJ2-7	NA	TRBV9	CASSGRWTGVNEQYF	TGTGCCAGCAGCGGTCGGTGGACAGGGGTGAATGAGCAGTACTTC
NA	TRBJ2-7	NA	TRBV19	CASSIVGNSYNEQYF	TGTGCCAGTAGTATAGTTGGGAACTCCTACAATGAGCAGTACTTC
TRBD1	TRBJ2-3	NA	TRBV9	CASSVEGGLGTDTQYF	TGTGCCAGCAGCGTAGAAGGGGGCTTGGGGACAGATACGCAGTATTTT
NA	TRBJ2-3	NA	TRBV6-5	CASNSRIPTDTQYF	TGTGCCAGCAATAGCAGGATCCCTACAGATACGCAGTATTTT
TRBD2	TRBJ2-7	NA	TRBV7-2	CASRRSGTSYEQYF	TGTGCCAGCAGAAGGAGTGGGACTAGCTACGAGCAGTACTTC
NA	TRBJ1-5	many	TRBV9	CASSPSPTGGGQPQHF	TGTGCCAGCAGCCCCTCACCGACAGGAGGGGGTCAGCCCCAGCATTTT
TRBD2	TRBJ2-1	NA	TRBV24-1	CATRGGEPYNEQFF	TGTGCCACCAGGGGGGGGGAGCCCTACAATGAGCAGTTCTTC
NA	TRBJ2-7	few	TRBV3-1	CASSQDLPYEQYF	TGTGCCAGCAGCCAAGATCTTCCGTACGAGCAGTACTTC
TRBD1	TRBJ2-5	NA	TRBV6-1	CATRGQNSQETQYF	TGTGCCACCCGGGGACAGAATAGCCAAGAGACCCAGTACTTC
NA	TRBJ1-2	NA	TRBV29-1	CSVDQSGSGYTF	TGCAGCGTTGATCAATCAGGGTCCGGCTACACCTTC
NA	TRBJ2-7	NA	TRBV4-3	CASSQGIGRFEQYF	TGCGCCAGCAGCCAAGGGATCGGACGGTTCGAGCAGTACTTC
NA	TRBJ2-5	NA	TRBV2	CASSIGTNQETQYF	TGTGCCAGCAGTATCGGGACAAACCAAGAGACCCAGTACTTC
TRBD2	TRBJ2-7	NA	TRBV7-9	CASSRTAGVRSYEQYF	TGTGCCAGCAGCCGGACAGCGGGAGTGCGATCCTACGAGCAGTACTTC